The 19 T cell receptor beta chains listed next were all sequenced from one sample in a study of Ad26.COV2.S vaccination and SARS-CoV-2 variants. Method: immunoSEQ multiplex PCR; TCRdb's copy keeps in-frame clones and lacks some. The sample shows 440,000 or so clones, 89% of them seen only once. Described treatment: roughly 20 received Ad26.COV2.S at low or high dose, single or two shots; about 5 received placebo; per-sample allocation not given. On day 63 after the first injection, vaccine and placebo recipients gave samples. Specimen: peripheral blood, collected in a trial of Ad26.COV2.S vaccine versus placebo. The receptors were sampled from a person between 18 and 60 years old who received the Ad26.COV2.S COVID-19 vaccine or a placebo.

J is TRBJ2-7 and V is TRBV2, with D uncertain. The germline V and J ends were trimmed by 4 bases and 2 bases, with 12 bases remaining between them. The V gene's germline CDR1 is SNHLY and CDR2 FYNNEI. The length of the CDR3 is 14 residues. The CDR3 coding sequence is TGTGCCAGCAGTGTTAGGGTTTTAACCTACGAGCAGTACTTC. As protein: CASSVRVLTYEQYF.

The rearrangement links TRBV12-3 or TRBV12-4 to TRBJ1-3; 7 bases are shared with TRBD1. CDR3 length: 13 residues. With 7 bases clipped from V and 4 bases from J, the junction kept 4 bases outside the gene matches. The CDR3: CASKTGYGNTIYF. Here the CDR3 DNA reads TGTGCCAGCAAGACAGGGTACGGAAACACCATATATTTT.

A word on this clone: This CDR3 is also generated by other DNA sequences in the sample. The V call is TRBV27, the J call TRBJ2-7; D not certain. V was cut by 5 bases and J by 2 bases, with 4 bases left in between. The CDR3 has 11 amino acids. Germline CDR1 and CDR2: MNHEY and SMNVEV (reference sequence). The CDR3 spells CASSTPYEQYF. In DNA form, the CDR3 reads TGTGCCAGCAGTACCCCCTACGAGCAGTACTTC.

V gene TRBV7-9 combines with J gene TRBJ1-3, with D perhaps matching TRBD1 (6 bases). This CDR3 is 14 amino acids long. CDR1 and CDR2 from the germline V gene are SEHNR and FQNEAQ (reference sequence). The V end was cut by 1 base, the J end by 4 bases, with 8 bases between. CDR3 region: CASSLGGGGNTIYF. For the CDR3, the DNA is TGTGCCAGCAGCTTAGGAGGGGGAGGAAACACCATATATTTT.

This clone was observed once. The gene calls are TRBV25-1 and TRBJ1-5; maybe TRBD1 (6 bases). The CDR3 runs to 14 residues. V gave up 5 bases and J gave up 3 bases, with 11 bases separating them. Germline assignment: CDR1 MGHDK and CDR2 SYGVNS. CDR3 coding DNA: TGTGCCAGCAGTACTACAGGGCCCAATCAGCCCCAGCATTTT. Translated: CASSTTGPNQPQHF.

The CDR3 spells CASSGSGIGEQYF. DNA for the CDR3: TGTGCCAGCAGCGGCTCAGGCATTGGTGAGCAGTACTTC. The chain employs TRBV7-8 and TRBJ2-7; no firm D call. This CDR3 contains 13 residues. V was pared by 5 bases and J by 7 bases, with 15 bases between. Germline CDR1 SGHVS, CDR2 FQNEAQ.

This sequence joins TRBV6-5 and TRBJ1-6, with a weak D call TRBD1 (5 bases). The CDR3 runs to 15 residues. V was trimmed by 7 bases and J by 8 bases, leaving 18 bases between them. CDR1 is MNHEY and CDR2 is SVGAGI in the germline V gene. CDR3 DNA sequence: TGTGCCAGCACCCTCCAGGCAGGGATGGATTCACCCCTCCACTTT. Its translation: CASTLQAGMDSPLHF.

The sample holds one count of this clone. DNA for the CDR3: TGTGCCAGCAGCCCAGTGGGTACTTTAAAGCAGTACTTC. Protein product: CASSPVGTLKQYF. V usage is TRBV3-1 (or the pseudogene TRBV3-2) and J usage is TRBJ2-7; unclear D gene. Trimming pared 4 bases from V and 8 bases from J, leaving 15 bases between. The V gene's germline CDR1 is LGHDT and CDR2 YNNKEL (reference sequence). The CDR3 has 13 residues.

The rearrangement links TRBV28 to TRBJ1-2, with D hard to call. The CDR3 length is 12 residues. Germline values: CDR1 MDHEN, CDR2 SYDVKM. Between the trimmed V and J ends, which lost 8 bases and 4 bases, there was a span of 11 bases. The CDR3 reads CASLKTPYGYTF. The CDR3 DNA reads as TGTGCCAGCCTCAAAACTCCCTATGGCTACACCTTC.

This chain connects TRBV27 to TRBJ2-6, with D perhaps matching TRBD1 or TRBD2 (6 bases each). Trimming removed 6 bases at V and 1 base at J, with 13 bases between. The length of the CDR3 is 16 residues. CDR1 and CDR2 from the germline V gene are MNHEY and SMNVEV (reference sequence). Here the CDR3 reads CASSGGGLSGANVLTF. The CDR3 DNA reads TGTGCCAGCAGCGGGGGCGGACTGTCTGGGGCCAACGTCCTGACTTTC. Complete variable domain (other parts from reference TRBV27 and TRBJ2-6): EAQVTQNPRYLITVTGKKLTVTCSQNMNHEYMSWYRQDPGLGLRQIYYSMNVEVTDKGDVPEGYKVSRKEKRNFPLILESPSPNQTSLYFCASSGGGLSGANVLTFGAGSRLTVL.

V gene TRBV6-5 combines with J gene TRBJ1-5; the D gene is possibly TRBD1 (5 bases). Trimming pared 0 bases from V and 2 bases from J, leaving 11 bases between. The germline CDR1 and CDR2 sequences are MNHEY and SVGAGI. CDR3 length: 16 amino acids. The CDR3 region is CASSYSQGAGNQPQHF. DNA for the CDR3: TGTGCCAGCAGTTACTCTCAGGGTGCGGGCAATCAGCCCCAGCATTTT.

The chain recombines TRBV6-5 with TRBJ2-7, with D unclear. From germline, CDR1 is MNHEY and CDR2 SVGAGI. V lost 6 bases, J lost 3 bases, and 15 bases lay in between. The CDR3 has 14 residues. The CDR3 loop reads CASRSTGSYYEQYF. In DNA form, the CDR3 reads TGTGCCAGCAGGTCTACCGGGTCTTACTACGAGCAGTACTTC.

The chain couples TRBV11-2 to TRBJ2-3, with unresolved D. The germline CDR1 and CDR2 sequences are SGHAT and FQNNGV. CDR3 length: 13 residues. Trimming took off 3 bases at V and 0 bases at J, with 4 bases between the two ends. CDR3 loop: CASSFGSTDTQYF. CDR3 nucleotides: TGTGCCAGCAGCTTCGGCAGCACAGATACGCAGTATTTT.

This clone was picked up a small number of times. J is TRBJ2-7 and V is TRBV29-1; D gene unclear. V was trimmed by 4 bases and J by 0 bases, leaving 16 bases between them. The CDR3 is made up of 15 amino acids. Germline CDR1 is SQVTM and CDR2 is ANQGSEA. The CDR3 sequence is CSVGIPRLSSYEQYF. As DNA, the CDR3 is TGCAGCGTTGGAATTCCAAGACTGAGCTCCTACGAGCAGTACTTC.

The V gene is TRBV10-3, the J gene TRBJ1-3, with no clear D. The CDR3 runs 15 residues. The V gene's germline CDR1 is ENHRY and CDR2 SYGVKD. Trimming removed 0 bases at V and 1 base at J, with 7 bases between. Written as DNA, the CDR3 is TGTGCCATCAGTGAGTCGAATGTGTCTGGAAACACCATATATTTT. This codes for CAISESNVSGNTIYF.

The rearrangement joins TRBV2 to TRBJ2-7; 9 bases match TRBD1. Per the germline V gene, CDR1 is SNHLY and CDR2 is FYNNEI. This CDR3 spans 19 amino acids. V shed 6 bases and J 1 base; nucleotides not matched to a gene: 19. The CDR3: CASRVGTGRQPVASYEQYF. The CDR3 nucleotides read TGTGCCAGCAGGGTTGGGACAGGGCGACAGCCAGTTGCGTCCTACGAGCAGTACTTC.

The V gene is TRBV11-2, the J gene TRBJ1-1; D is unclear. The V end was cut by 3 bases, the J end by 11 bases, with 16 bases between. CDR1 SGHAT and CDR2 FQNNGV come from the germline V gene. The CDR3 extends over 13 amino acids. CDR3 DNA: TGTGCCAGCAGCTTTATGTTGTATGATAGGGCTTTCTTT. Amino acid sequence: CASSFMLYDRAFF.

This chain links TRBV5-1 with TRBJ2-7; 8 positions agree with TRBD2. J was trimmed by 2 bases and V by 0 bases; bases with no gene match: 13. This CDR3 has 18 amino acids. Germline V gene data show CDR1 as SGHRS and CDR2 as YFSETQ. CDR3 nucleotides: TGCGCCAGCAGCTTGGGACTAGCGCGGGATAAGTTAACCTACGAGCAGTACTTC. Protein: CASSLGLARDKLTYEQYF.

The rearrangement links TRBV21-1 to TRBJ1-3. TRBV21-1 is termed a pseudogene. This CDR3 has 12 amino acids. CDR3 loop: CAPGAGRNTIYF. As DNA, the CDR3 is TGTGCCCCCGGGGCGGGTCGAAACACCATATATTTT.